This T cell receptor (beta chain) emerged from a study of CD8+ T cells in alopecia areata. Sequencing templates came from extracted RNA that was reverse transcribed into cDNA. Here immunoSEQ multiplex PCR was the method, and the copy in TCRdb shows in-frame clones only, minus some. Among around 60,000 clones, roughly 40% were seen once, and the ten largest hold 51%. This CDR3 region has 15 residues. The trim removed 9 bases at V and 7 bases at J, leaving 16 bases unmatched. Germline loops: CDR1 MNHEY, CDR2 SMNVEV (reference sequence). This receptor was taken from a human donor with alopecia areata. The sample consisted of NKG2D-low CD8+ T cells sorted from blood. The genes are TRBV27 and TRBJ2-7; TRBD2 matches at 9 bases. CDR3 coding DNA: TGTGCCAGTCTTCCATTAGCGGGAGAGGCGAGAGAGCAGTACTTC. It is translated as CASLPLAGEAREQYF.